This T cell receptor (beta chain) was identified in a study of control samples from healthy donors and cancer patients. The table came from immunoSEQ multiplex PCR; TCRdb's copy has only in-frame clones and leaves some out. The sample lists about 200,000 clones, roughly nine tenths occurring once. This CDR3 comprises 16 residues. The V gene's germline CDR1 is KGHSH and CDR2 LQKENI. Trimming pared 3 bases from V and 0 bases from J, leaving 13 bases between. This clone was seen once. This receptor was taken from a young man in good health. V gene TRBV18 combines with J gene TRBJ2-3; the D is unclear. What was sequenced was blood. The CDR3 loop is CASSPLSATSTDTQYF. The CDR3 coding sequence is TGTGCCAGCTCACCGTTGTCGGCAACTAGCACAGATACGCAGTATTTT. The full variable domain, completed using reference TRBV18 and TRBJ2-3, is NAGVMQNPRHLVRRRGQEARLRCSPMKGHSHVYWYRQLPEEGLKFMVYLQKENIIDESGMPKERFSAEFPKEGPSILRIQQVVRGDSAAYFCASSPLSATSTDTQYFGPGTRLTVL.